Shown below are 28 T cell receptor beta chains from a single sample sequenced in a study of blood T cells in healthy people across ages. PCR was performed a second time for about 7 to 12 cycles using a sample-barcoded 5' primer and a J-beta primer mix. TCRdb analysed the 5' RACE reads with MiXCR anew, one entry per CDR3 protein. The sample holds 910,000 or so distinct CDR3 sequences, about 51% seen once. The sequenced sample consisted of blood. The receptor set was obtained from a woman aged 55-69 years in good health.

A remark on this clonotype: An end of the junction does not agree with germline; a read error may underlie this. The chain employs TRBV29-1 and TRBJ2-7; D is undetermined. This CDR3 comprises 11 residues. Germline CDR1 and CDR2: SQVTM and ANQGSEA. CDR3 nucleotide sequence: TGCAGCGTGGACGACACCTACGAGCAGTGCTTC. It encodes CSVDDTYEQCF.

This clonotype was detected once. V and J are TRBV7-2 and TRBJ1-6; a possible D gene is TRBD1 (6 bases). Germline CDR1 SGHTA, CDR2 FQGNSA. This CDR3 has 15 residues. V was clipped by 5 bases and J by 5 bases, with 13 bases between them. CDR3 DNA: TGTGCCAGCAGCCCCCGCGGGGGCGATAATTCACCCCTCCACTTT. Amino acids: CASSPRGGDNSPLHF.

The V and J genes are TRBV7-9 and TRBJ2-3, with D hard to call. The CDR3 has 12 residues. V was trimmed by 4 bases and J by 5 bases, leaving 7 bases between them. In germline, CDR1 is SEHNR, CDR2 FQNEAQ (reference sequence). The CDR3, as DNA: TGTGCCAGCAGCTCGATGGTAGATACGCAGTATTTT. Translated, it gives CASSSMVDTQYF.

J is TRBJ2-3 and V is TRBV6-5, with 8 bases fitting TRBD1. This CDR3 region has 14 residues. The J segment lost 4 bases and the V segment lost 6 bases, leaving 6 bases of the junction unmatched. Germline V CDR1 and CDR2: MNHEY, SVGAGI. This chain's CDR3 is CASSRGLISDTQYF. For the CDR3, the DNA is TGTGCCAGCAGCAGGGGGCTGATCTCAGATACGCAGTATTTT.

The CDR3 nucleotides are TGTGCCAGCAGTTACGGGCCGCGACTTCAGTACTTC. Its translation: CASSYGPRLQYF. V gene TRBV6-2 or TRBV6-3 combines with J gene TRBJ2-7, with D unresolved. V was shortened by 2 bases and J by 10 bases, with 12 bases between the two germline ends. Germline V gene data show CDR1 as MNHEY and CDR2 as SVGEGT. The CDR3 covers 12 residues.

In its sample, this clonotype was seen a few times. The chain employs TRBV7-2 and TRBJ1-5, with D tentatively TRBD1 (5 bases). The CDR3 totals 14 residues. CDR1 is SGHTA, CDR2 FQGNSA, per germline. V was trimmed by 2 bases and J by 3 bases, leaving 8 bases between them. The CDR3 protein is CASSLRGVNQPQHF. The CDR3, as DNA: TGTGCCAGCAGCTTACGGGGGGTCAATCAGCCCCAGCATTTT.

The sample holds a few counts of this clonotype. The V and J genes are TRBV5-1 and TRBJ2-5, with 9 bases aligning to TRBD2. V was clipped by 0 bases and J by 5 bases; unmatched bases: 5. The CDR3 covers 15 residues. Germline V gives CDR1 SGHRS, CDR2 YFSETQ. The CDR3 loop reads CASSLVSGRFETQYF. The CDR3 DNA follows: TGCGCCAGCAGCTTGGTTAGCGGGAGATTCGAGACCCAGTACTTC. Drawing the rest from reference TRBV5-1 and TRBJ2-5, the complete variable domain is KAGVTQTPRYLIKTRGQQVTLSCSPISGHRSVSWYQQTPGQGLQFLFEYFSETQRNKGNFPGRFSGRQFSNSRSEMNVSTLELGDSALYLCASSLVSGRFETQYFGPGTRLLVL.

V is TRBV5-1 and J is TRBJ2-7, with D possibly matching TRBD2 (6 bases). CDR1 is SGHRS, CDR2 YFSETQ, per germline. The CDR3 contains 14 residues. Trimming pared 4 bases from V and 7 bases from J, leaving 18 bases between. CDR3 nucleotides: TGCGCCAGCAGCCTCCAGACTGGAGGGAATGAGCAGTACTTC. It is translated as CASSLQTGGNEQYF.

The chain joins TRBV13 to TRBJ2-3; possible D gene TRBD2, 5 bases. Trimming took off 8 bases at V and 4 bases at J, with 22 bases between the two ends. CDR1 and CDR2 from the germline V gene are PRHDT and FYEKMQ (reference sequence). This CDR3 contains 16 residues. For the CDR3, the DNA is TGTGCCAGCGGCCTGGAGGATCGGATAAGCGCAGATACGCAGTATTTT. Translation: CASGLEDRISADTQYF.

The V gene is TRBV28, the J gene TRBJ2-1, with 16 bases that match TRBD2. The germline gives CDR1 MDHEN, CDR2 SYDVKM. This CDR3 is 14 amino acids long. V was pared by 7 bases and J by 12 bases, with 6 bases of the junction left unmatched. The chain's CDR3 is CASTGTSGRVGQFF. CDR3 DNA sequence: TGTGCCAGCACGGGGACTAGCGGGAGGGTCGGGCAGTTCTTC.

Only a few counts were recorded for this clonotype. V gene TRBV4-1 combines with J gene TRBJ2-1, with a tentative D call TRBD2 (5 bases). The CDR3 runs to 16 residues. Trimming took off 5 bases at V and 0 bases at J, with 14 bases between the two ends. The germline V gene has CDR1 MGHRA and CDR2 YSYEKL. CDR3 bases: TGCGCCAGCAGCGGAGGCCGGGGAAGCTCCTACAATGAGCAGTTCTTC. Amino acid sequence: CASSGGRGSSYNEQFF.

In regard to this clonotype: The junction shows a germline mismatch at one end, possibly a read error. The V gene is TRBV28, the J gene TRBJ2-7; TRBD2 agrees at 10 bases. The germline CDR1 and CDR2 sequences are MDHEN and SYDVKM. This CDR3 is 16 amino acids long. The CDR3 DNA sequence: TGTGCCAGCACTAGCGGGGGCGTCATGAGCTCCTACAAGCAGTACTTC. Protein: CASTSGGVMSSYKQYF.

Only one count was recorded for this clonotype. The chain employs TRBV20-1 and TRBJ2-1, with D possibly matching TRBD2 (5 bases). The DNA end is a closer match to TRBJ2-7, so the J assignment may be wrong. Germline values: CDR1 DFQATT, CDR2 SNEGSKA (reference sequence). This CDR3 has 13 residues. This chain's CDR3 is CSARVDFDYEQYF. CDR3 nucleotides: TGCAGTGCTAGAGTGGACTTTGACTACGAGCAGTACTTC.

In this sample, this clonotype turned up once. The rearrangement joins TRBV4-1 to TRBJ1-1; 9 nucleotides match TRBD1. Germline V CDR1 and CDR2: MGHRA, YSYEKL. CDR3 size: 16 residues. After removal of 1 base from V and 2 bases from J, the junction contained 5 bases not matched to a gene. The CDR3 DNA is TGCGCCAGCAGCCAAGCCTCCACAGGGGGCAACACTGAAGCTTTCTTT. It translates to CASSQASTGGNTEAFF.

The chain uses TRBV7-2 and TRBJ2-3; 13 bases match TRBD2. The V gene's germline CDR1 is SGHTA and CDR2 FQGNSA. Trimming cost V 4 bases and J 4 bases; bases outside gene matches: 8. The CDR3 is 17 residues long. In DNA, the CDR3 is TGTGCCAGCAGCTACACCGGACTAGCGGGAGCCCCAGATACGCAGTATTTT. This sequence encodes CASSYTGLAGAPDTQYF.

The rearrangement uses TRBV20-1 and TRBJ2-7; TRBD2 agrees at 7 bases. CDR1 and CDR2 from the germline V gene are DFQATT and SNEGSKA (reference sequence). This CDR3 contains 17 residues. The V segment lost 1 base and the J segment 4 bases; nucleotides outside the gene matches: 16. The CDR3: CSARGWAGWEGRYEQYF. The CDR3 region has the DNA TGCAGTGCTAGAGGATGGGCAGGGTGGGAGGGCCGTTACGAGCAGTACTTC.

This sequence joins TRBV2 and TRBJ2-7; D is unresolved. The closer fit of TRBJ2-5 to the DNA end suggests the J call may be wrong. Looked up from germline, CDR1 is SNHLY and CDR2 is FYNNEI. The CDR3 is 15 amino acids. CDR3 protein: CASSGLRNNRETQYF. CDR3 nucleotide sequence: TGTGCCAGCAGTGGTCTTAGGAACAATAGGGAGACCCAGTACTTC.

The chain joins TRBV20-1 to TRBJ1-2; TRBD1 aligns across 7 bases. J lost 0 bases, V lost 5 bases, and 6 bases had no gene match. The CDR3 runs to 14 residues. CDR1 and CDR2 from the germline V gene are DFQATT and SNEGSKA (reference sequence). The CDR3, as DNA: TGCAGTGCTGAGGACAGGCTAGCTAACTATGGCTACACCTTC. Translated, it gives CSAEDRLANYGYTF.

The chain uses TRBV7-7 and TRBJ2-7; D gene uncertain. The end of the DNA fits TRBJ2-5 better, so the J call may be wrong. Germline V gene sequence: CDR1 SSHAT, CDR2 FNYEAQ (reference sequence). CDR3 length equals 13 residues. DNA of the CDR3: TGTGCCACTGCAGAGGTGTCGGCCGAGACCCAGTACTTC. It is translated as CATAEVSAETQYF.

This chain connects TRBV7-2 to TRBJ2-5; D is possibly TRBD1 or TRBD2 (5 bases each). The end of the DNA is better explained by TRBJ2-7, so the J call may be wrong. Germline V CDR1 and CDR2: SGHTA, FQGNSA. The CDR3 loop spans 12 amino acids. CDR3 DNA: TGTGCCATTCGAGGGGTGGGGTACGAGCAGTACTTC. Protein product: CAIRGVGYEQYF.

The chain recombines TRBV6-5 with TRBJ2-6; no reliable D call. Germline CDR1 is MNHEY and CDR2 is SVGAGI. Trimming pared 4 bases from V and 0 bases from J, leaving 7 bases between. The CDR3 spans 15 residues. CDR3: CASSSKGSGANVLTF. The CDR3, as DNA: TGTGCCAGCAGTTCCAAGGGCTCTGGGGCCAACGTCCTGACTTTC.

The chain joins TRBV20-1 to TRBJ1-5; 7 nucleotides match TRBD1. J was trimmed by 3 bases and V by 6 bases; bases with no gene match: 14. CDR1 is DFQATT, CDR2 SNEGSKA, per germline (reference sequence). The CDR3 is 16 residues long. The CDR3: CSAPRGPTGINQPQHF. The CDR3 DNA sequence: TGCAGTGCCCCGCGGGGGCCGACAGGGATCAATCAGCCCCAGCATTTT.

This clonotype appeared a single time. The chain links TRBV4-3 to TRBJ2-1; 8 bases are a match to TRBD2. Germline values: CDR1 LGHNA, CDR2 YSLEER. J lost 9 bases, V lost 5 bases, and 15 bases had no gene match. The CDR3 has 16 residues. CDR3 bases: TGCGCCAGCAGCGAAACGGGACGAGCGGGAGTTGCTGAGCAGTTCTTC. Protein product: CASSETGRAGVAEQFF.

The V and J genes are TRBV20-1 and TRBJ1-2; D is undetermined. V lost 6 bases and J lost 8, with 16 bases in between. Per the germline V gene, CDR1 is DFQATT and CDR2 is SNEGSKA (reference sequence). The CDR3 consists of 12 residues. DNA for the CDR3: TGCAGTGCCATACAACTTGTTGAGGGCTACACCTTC. This translates into CSAIQLVEGYTF.

This clonotype was seen a handful of times. This rearrangement joins TRBV20-1 to TRBJ2-7, with D perhaps matching TRBD1 (5 bases). The CDR3 has 14 residues. Germline assignment: CDR1 DFQATT and CDR2 SNEGSKA (reference sequence). The germline V and J ends were trimmed by 7 bases and 0 bases, with 16 bases remaining between them. The CDR3 region is CSVLTAKISYEQYF. The CDR3 region has the DNA TGCAGTGTACTGACAGCCAAAATCTCCTACGAGCAGTACTTC.

The rearrangement links TRBV2 to TRBJ2-3; possible D gene TRBD1, 6 bases. The CDR3 loop spans 16 amino acids. Trimming stripped 6 bases from V and 1 base from J, with 17 bases between. CDR1 is SNHLY and CDR2 is FYNNEI in the germline V gene. DNA for the CDR3: TGTGCCAGCAGCCTCCAACAGGGTCCTGGCACAGATACGCAGTATTTT. Its protein is CASSLQQGPGTDTQYF.

This clonotype came up a few times. V usage is TRBV7-2 and J usage is TRBJ2-1, with D maybe TRBD1 (7 bases). Deletions cut 5 bases from V and 6 bases from J, with 20 bases between. From germline, CDR1 is SGHTA and CDR2 FQGNSA. The CDR3 length is 16 residues. The CDR3 loop reads CASSLELRGVANEQFF. The CDR3 coding sequence is TGTGCCAGCAGCCTTGAGCTCAGGGGGGTAGCCAATGAGCAGTTCTTC. Combining the CDR3 with reference TRBV7-2 and TRBJ2-1 gives the whole variable domain GAGVSQSPSNKVTEKGKDVELRCDPISGHTALYWYRQSLGQGLEFLIYFQGNSAPDKSGLPSDRFSAERTGGSVSTLTIQRTQQEDSAVYLCASSLELRGVANEQFFGPGTRLTVL.

This clonotype was counted only a few times. The V gene is TRBV6-2 or TRBV6-3, the J gene TRBJ1-1; a possible D gene is TRBD1 (5 bases). The CDR3 spans 14 residues. V lost 2 bases and J 7 bases, leaving 14 bases between the germline ends. Germline CDR1 and CDR2: MNHEY and SVGEGT. The CDR3 region is CASSYPMTDFEAFF. In DNA form, the CDR3 reads TGTGCCAGCAGTTACCCTATGACAGATTTTGAAGCTTTCTTT.